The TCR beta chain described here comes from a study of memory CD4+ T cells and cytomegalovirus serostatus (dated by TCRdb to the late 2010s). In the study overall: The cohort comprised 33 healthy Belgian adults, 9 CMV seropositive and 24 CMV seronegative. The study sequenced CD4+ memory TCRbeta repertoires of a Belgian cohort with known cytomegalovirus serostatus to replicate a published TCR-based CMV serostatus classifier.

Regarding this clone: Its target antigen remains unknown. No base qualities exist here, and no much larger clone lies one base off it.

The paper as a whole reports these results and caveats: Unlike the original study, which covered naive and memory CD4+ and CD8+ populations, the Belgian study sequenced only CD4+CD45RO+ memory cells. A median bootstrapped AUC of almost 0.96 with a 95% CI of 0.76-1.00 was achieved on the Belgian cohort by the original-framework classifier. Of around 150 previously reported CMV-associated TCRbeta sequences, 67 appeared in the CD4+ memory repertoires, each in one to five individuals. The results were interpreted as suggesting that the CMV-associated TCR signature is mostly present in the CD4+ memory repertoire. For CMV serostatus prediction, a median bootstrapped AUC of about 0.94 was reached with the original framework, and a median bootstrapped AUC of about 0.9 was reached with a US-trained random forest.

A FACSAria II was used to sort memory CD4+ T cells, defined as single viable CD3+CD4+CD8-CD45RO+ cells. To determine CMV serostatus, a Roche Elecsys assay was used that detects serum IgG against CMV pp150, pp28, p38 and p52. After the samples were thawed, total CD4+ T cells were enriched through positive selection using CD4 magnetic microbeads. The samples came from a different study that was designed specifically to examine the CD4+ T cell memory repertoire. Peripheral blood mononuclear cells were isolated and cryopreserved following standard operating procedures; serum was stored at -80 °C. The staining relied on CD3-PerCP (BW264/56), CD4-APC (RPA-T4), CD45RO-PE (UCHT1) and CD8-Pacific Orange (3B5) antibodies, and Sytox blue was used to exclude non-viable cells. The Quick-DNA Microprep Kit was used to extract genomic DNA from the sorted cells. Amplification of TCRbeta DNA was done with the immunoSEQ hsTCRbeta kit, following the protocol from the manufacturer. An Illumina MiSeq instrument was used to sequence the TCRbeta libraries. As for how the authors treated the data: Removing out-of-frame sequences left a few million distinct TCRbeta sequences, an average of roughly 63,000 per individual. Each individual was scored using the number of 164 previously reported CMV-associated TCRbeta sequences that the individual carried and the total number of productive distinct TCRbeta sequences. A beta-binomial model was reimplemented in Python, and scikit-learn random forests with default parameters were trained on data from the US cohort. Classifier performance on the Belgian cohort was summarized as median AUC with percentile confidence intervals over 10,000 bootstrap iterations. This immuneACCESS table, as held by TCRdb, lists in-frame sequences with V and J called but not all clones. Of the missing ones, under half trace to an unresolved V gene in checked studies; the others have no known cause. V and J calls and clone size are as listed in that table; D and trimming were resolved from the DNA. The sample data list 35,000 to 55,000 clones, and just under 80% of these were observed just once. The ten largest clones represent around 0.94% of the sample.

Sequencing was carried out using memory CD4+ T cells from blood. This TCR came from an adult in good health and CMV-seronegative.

The sequence in DNA is TGTGCCAGCAGCTACTACAGGGGGGGAAGCACTGAAGCTTTCTTT. This yields the protein CASSYYRGGSTEAFF. The chain employs TRBV7-8 and TRBJ1-1; TRBD1 agrees with 8 junctional bases. CDR3 length: 15 amino acids, cysteine to phenylalanine. Of all the DNA, just the CDR3 is kept, 45 bases in frame from base 1. Taken from the germline V gene, the CDR1 and CDR2 loops are SGHVS and FQNEAQ. Trimming removed 4 bases from V and 4 bases from J; the gene matches leave 8 bases unexplained.